The 15 T cell receptor beta chains below all came from one sample that was sequenced in a study of cytomegalovirus exposure and HLA in healthy donors (dated by TCRdb to the late 2010s). The library was produced with the immunoSEQ multiplex PCR assay. For the multiplex PCR, a mixture combining 60 forward primers for TCR Vbeta segments and 13 reverse primers for TCR Jbeta segments was used. Imported from immuneACCESS, the table was reduced by TCRdb to in-frame sequences with V and J called. These copies leave out some clones; in studies compared against another copy, an unresolved V gene accounts for under half, and the cause of the remainder is not known. This sample holds about 160,000 clones; around 85% were observed only once. The ten top clones hold 1% of the sample. Sequenced input: PBMCs. These receptors were obtained from a boy younger than 10 in good health and CMV-seronegative.

The chain carries TRBV5-1 and TRBJ1-6, with TRBD1 matching over 7 bases. The germline V gene has CDR1 SGHRS and CDR2 YFSETQ. Losses at the gene ends were 4 bases for V and 10 bases for J; bases not matched to a gene: 8. This CDR3 region has 14 residues. The CDR3 DNA is TGCGCCAGCAGCAAGGGACAGTGGAACTCACCCCTCCACTTT. Its translation: CASSKGQWNSPLHF.

The chain uses TRBV19 and TRBJ1-3; 7 bases agree with TRBD1. Per germline, CDR1 LNHDA and CDR2 SQIVND (reference sequence). The trim removed 8 bases at V and 2 bases at J, leaving 6 bases unmatched. CDR3 length: 14 residues. The DNA for the CDR3 is TGTGCCAGTTCATATAGGGGGCCTGGAAACACCATATATTTT. Amino acid sequence: CASSYRGPGNTIYF.

This chain joins TRBV2 and TRBJ2-1, with 8 bases aligning to TRBD2. Trimming removed 8 bases from V and 13 bases from J; junction bases left unmatched: 19. The CDR3 has 15 residues. Per germline, CDR1 SNHLY and CDR2 FYNNEI. This chain's CDR3 is CASVKGVVAGRGQFF. DNA for the CDR3: TGTGCCAGCGTCAAAGGGGTGGTAGCGGGAAGGGGCCAGTTCTTC.

This chain joins TRBV6-5 and TRBJ2-6, with unresolved D. CDR1 and CDR2 from the germline V gene are MNHEY and SVGAGI. V was clipped by 5 bases and J by 0 bases, with 8 bases between them. The CDR3 sequence is 15 residues long. CDR3 residues: CASSNTRSGANVLTF. The CDR3 region has the DNA TGTGCCAGCAGTAATACACGCTCTGGGGCCAACGTCCTGACTTTC.

This chain uses TRBV2 with TRBJ2-5; 14 bases are shared with TRBD2. Losses at the gene ends were 6 bases for V and 3 bases for J; bases not matched to a gene: 6. This CDR3 has 16 residues. The germline gives CDR1 SNHLY, CDR2 FYNNEI. The CDR3 is CASRRLAGGGKETQYF. In nucleotides, the CDR3 is TGTGCCAGCAGAAGACTAGCGGGGGGGGGTAAAGAGACCCAGTACTTC. Using reference TRBV2 and TRBJ2-5 for the parts outside the CDR3, the full variable domain is EPEVTQTPSHQVTQMGQEVILRCVPISNHLYFYWYRQILGQKVEFLVSFYNNEISEKSEIFDDQFSVERPDGSNFTLKIRSTKLEDSAMYFCASRRLAGGGKETQYFGPGTRLLVL.

The genes are TRBV10-3 and TRBJ2-7, with 7 bases fitting TRBD2. The CDR3 sequence is 16 residues long. With 6 bases clipped from V and 7 bases from J, the junction kept 18 bases outside the gene matches. Per the germline V gene, CDR1 is ENHRY and CDR2 is SYGVKD. CDR3 DNA: TGTGCCATCAGACCCTCCCGGGGCGGGAGTCGGTATGAGCAGTACTTC. Its protein is CAIRPSRGGSRYEQYF.

The gene calls are TRBV5-1 and TRBJ2-7, with TRBD2 identical over 9 bases. The CDR3 loop spans 14 amino acids. The V gene end was trimmed by 0 bases and the J gene end by 8 bases; junction bases not matched to a gene: 6. The germline V gene encodes CDR1 SGHRS and CDR2 YFSETQ. The CDR3 DNA reads TGCGCCAGCAGCTTGGCGCCAGCGGGAGGCCAGCAGTACTTC. Translating it yields CASSLAPAGGQQYF.

CDR3 sequence reads: CASSPRTSSIFQYF. For the CDR3, the DNA is TGTGCCAGCAGTCCACGGACTAGCTCGATCTTCCAGTACTTC. V usage is TRBV28 and J usage is TRBJ2-5; TRBD2 matches at 8 bases. V trimming: 5 bases; J trimming: 10 bases; junction bases outside the gene matches: 12. Germline values: CDR1 MDHEN, CDR2 SYDVKM. The CDR3 sequence is 14 residues long.

The rearrangement uses TRBV28 and TRBJ1-1; D might be TRBD1 (5 bases). The V and J ends lost 6 bases and 2 bases respectively, with 16 bases between them. This CDR3 contains 15 residues. Germline V lookup: CDR1 MDHEN, CDR2 SYDVKM. CDR3 in amino acids: CASSSHWGGNTEAFF. CDR3 nucleotides: TGTGCCAGCAGCTCGCATTGGGGGGGAAACACTGAAGCTTTCTTT.

The chain links TRBV10-3 to TRBJ2-5; 9 nucleotides align to TRBD1. The CDR3 is made up of 15 amino acids. Trimming took 3 bases from V and 5 from J; bases not matched to a gene: 7. In germline, CDR1 is ENHRY, CDR2 SYGVKD. In DNA, the CDR3 is TGTGCCATCAGTGAAACAGGGGGCGGTGGGGAGACCCAGTACTTC. Its protein product is CAISETGGGGETQYF.

The chain recombines TRBV18 with TRBJ2-2; D unclear. The germline CDR1 and CDR2 sequences are KGHSH and LQKENI. The CDR3 runs to 14 residues. The germline V and J ends were trimmed by 0 bases and 6 bases, with 8 bases remaining between them. CDR3 nucleotides: TGTGCCAGCTCACCACCGAGTTCCCCCGGGGAGCTGTTTTTT. Translated: CASSPPSSPGELFF. Using reference TRBV18 and TRBJ2-2 for the parts outside the CDR3, the full variable domain is NAGVMQNPRHLVRRRGQEARLRCSPMKGHSHVYWYRQLPEEGLKFMVYLQKENIIDESGMPKERFSAEFPKEGPSILRIQQVVRGDSAAYFCASSPPSSPGELFFGEGSRLTVL.

Concerning this clone: The junction departs from germline at one end; a sequencing error may be responsible. V gene TRBV7-9 combines with J gene TRBJ1-1, with D unresolved. Germline CDR1 SEHNR, CDR2 FQNEAQ (reference sequence). This CDR3 has 12 amino acids. The CDR3 sequence is CSSSLSPPGAFF. CDR3 coding DNA: TGTTCCAGCAGCTTATCCCCCCCCGGAGCTTTCTTT. The full variable domain, in which reference TRBV7-9 and TRBJ1-1 provide the parts outside the CDR3, is DTGVSQNPRHKITKRGQNVTFRCDPISEHNRLYWYRQTLGQGPEFLTYFQNEAQLEKSRLLSDRFSAERPKGSFSTLEIQRTEQGDSAMYLCSSSLSPPGAFFGQGTRLTVV.

CDR3 DNA: TGTGCCAGCAGCTTGGGACAGGGGGCGAACACCGGGGAGCTGTTTTTT. Protein sequence: CASSLGQGANTGELFF. The chain carries TRBV5-5 and TRBJ2-2; the match to TRBD1 covers 9 bases. CDR1 is SGHKS and CDR2 is YYEKEE in the germline V gene (reference sequence). The CDR3 consists of 16 residues. Trimming cost V 0 bases and J 0 bases; bases outside gene matches: 0.

The V and J genes are TRBV28 and TRBJ1-5; D ambiguous. This CDR3 is 13 amino acids long. Germline loops: CDR1 MDHEN, CDR2 SYDVKM. V was trimmed by 8 bases and J by 2 bases, leaving 10 bases between them. The DNA of the CDR3 is TGTGCCAGCGCCCGGGAGGGCAATCAGCCCCAGCATTTT. Translating gives CASAREGNQPQHF.

The CDR3 DNA reads as TGTGCCAGCAGTTGGACAGGGTACGAGCAGTACTTC. Encoded protein: CASSWTGYEQYF. The chain is built from TRBV2 and TRBJ2-7, with 8 bases identical to TRBD1. The length of the CDR3 is 12 residues. The germline V gene encodes CDR1 SNHLY and CDR2 FYNNEI. J was trimmed by 4 bases and V by 5 bases; bases with no gene match: 1.